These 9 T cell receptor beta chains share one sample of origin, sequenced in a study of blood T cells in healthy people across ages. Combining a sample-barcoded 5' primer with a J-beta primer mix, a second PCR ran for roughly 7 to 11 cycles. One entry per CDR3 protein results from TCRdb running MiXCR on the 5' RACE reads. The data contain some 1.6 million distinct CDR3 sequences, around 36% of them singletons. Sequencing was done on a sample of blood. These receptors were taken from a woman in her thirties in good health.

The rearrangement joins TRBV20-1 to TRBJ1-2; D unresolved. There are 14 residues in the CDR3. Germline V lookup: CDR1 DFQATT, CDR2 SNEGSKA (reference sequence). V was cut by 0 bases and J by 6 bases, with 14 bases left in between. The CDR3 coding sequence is TGCAGTGCTAGAGATGTCGGGGAGCAAAATGGCTACACCTTC. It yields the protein CSARDVGEQNGYTF.

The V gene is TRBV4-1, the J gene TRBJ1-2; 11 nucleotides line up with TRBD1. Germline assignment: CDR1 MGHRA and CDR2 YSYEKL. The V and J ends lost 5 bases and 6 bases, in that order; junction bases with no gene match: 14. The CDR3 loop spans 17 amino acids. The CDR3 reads CASSFGTGTGGNHGYTF. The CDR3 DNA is TGCGCCAGCAGCTTTGGCACCGGGACAGGGGGAAACCATGGCTACACCTTC.

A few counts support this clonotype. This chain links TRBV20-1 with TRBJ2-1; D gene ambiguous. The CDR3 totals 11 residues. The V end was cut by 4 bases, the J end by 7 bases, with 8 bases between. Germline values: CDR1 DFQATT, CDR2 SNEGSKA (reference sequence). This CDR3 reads CSAKVVNEQFF. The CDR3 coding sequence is TGCAGTGCTAAAGTGGTTAATGAGCAGTTCTTC.

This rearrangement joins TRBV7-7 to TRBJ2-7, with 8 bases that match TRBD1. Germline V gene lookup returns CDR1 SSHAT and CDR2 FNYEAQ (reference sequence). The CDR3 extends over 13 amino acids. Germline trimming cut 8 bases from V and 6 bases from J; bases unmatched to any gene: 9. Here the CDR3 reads CASSLDREGEQYF. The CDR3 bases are TGTGCCAGCTCCTTGGACAGGGAAGGCGAGCAGTACTTC.

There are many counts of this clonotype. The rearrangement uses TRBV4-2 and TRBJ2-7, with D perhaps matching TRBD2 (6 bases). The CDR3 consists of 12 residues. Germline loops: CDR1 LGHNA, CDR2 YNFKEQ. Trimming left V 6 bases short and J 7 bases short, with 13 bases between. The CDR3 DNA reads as TGTGCCAGCAGGGGGACTGCTACGGAGCAGTACTTC. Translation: CASRGTATEQYF.

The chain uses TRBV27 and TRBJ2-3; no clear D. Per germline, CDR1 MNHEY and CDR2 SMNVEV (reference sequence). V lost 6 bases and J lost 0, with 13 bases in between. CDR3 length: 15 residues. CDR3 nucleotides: TGTGCCAGCAGCGACCTGACACCTAGCACAGATACGCAGTATTTT. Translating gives CASSDLTPSTDTQYF.

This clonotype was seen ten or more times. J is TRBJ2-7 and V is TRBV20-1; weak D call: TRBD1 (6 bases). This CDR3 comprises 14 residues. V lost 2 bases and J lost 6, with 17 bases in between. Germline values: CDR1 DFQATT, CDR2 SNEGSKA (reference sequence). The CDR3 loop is CSARKDRMTGEQYF. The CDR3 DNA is TGCAGTGCTAGAAAGGACAGAATGACTGGCGAGCAGTACTTC.

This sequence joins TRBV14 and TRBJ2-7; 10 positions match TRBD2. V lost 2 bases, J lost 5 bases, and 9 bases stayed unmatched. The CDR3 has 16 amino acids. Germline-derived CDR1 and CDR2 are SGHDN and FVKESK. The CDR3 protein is CASSQFLAGEANEQYF. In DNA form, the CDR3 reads TGTGCCAGCAGCCAATTTCTAGCGGGAGAGGCAAACGAGCAGTACTTC.

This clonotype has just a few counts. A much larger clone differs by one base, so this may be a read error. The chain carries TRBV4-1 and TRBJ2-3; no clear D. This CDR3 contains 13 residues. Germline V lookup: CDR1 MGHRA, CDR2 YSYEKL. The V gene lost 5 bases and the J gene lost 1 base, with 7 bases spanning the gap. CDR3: CASSLYRTDTQYF. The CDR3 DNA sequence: TGCGCCAGCAGCTTGTACCGCACAGATACGCAGTATTTT.